Listed here is a single T cell receptor (beta chain). The entry originates in a study of cytomegalovirus exposure and HLA in healthy donors. This CDR3 is 18 amino acids long. The germline V gene encodes CDR1 MNHEY and CDR2 SMNVEV (reference sequence). V was clipped by 2 bases and J by 5 bases, with 25 bases between them. These donors counted as nominally healthy when sampled, but unrecorded immune exposures were likely. Primers: 60 Vbeta forward and 13 Jbeta reverse. Original processing notes: An analysis that came later counted tens of millions of unique TCR beta chains, 10 million to 11 million shared. TCRdb's copy holds only in-frame clones and misses some; the assay was immunoSEQ multiplex PCR. V, J and clone size were drawn from that table, and D and trimming were deduced from the DNA. The sample has about 130,000 clones, about 87% seen once; the top ten hold about 5%.

The chain uses TRBV27 and TRBJ2-7; weak D call: TRBD1 (5 bases). Sequencing was performed on PBMCs. This sequence originates from a woman in her twenties or thirties in good health and CMV-seronegative. CDR3 nucleotide sequence: TGTGCCAGCAGTTTAAATCCCTGGGCCCGGCAGGGCCCAAACGAGCAGTACTTC. It specifies CASSLNPWARQGPNEQYF.